The source of this TCR beta chain is a study of T cell responses to AZD1222 COVID-19 vaccine. Overall study results and limits: No day 14 peak samples; only post-peak repertoires were characterized.

In regard to this clone: As yet, its antigen is unknown.

The CDR3 contains 16 residues. Germline V gene data show CDR1 as LGHNA and CDR2 as YNFKEQ. V was trimmed by 0 bases and J by 3 bases, leaving 13 bases between them. Assay used: immunoSEQ multiplex PCR; TCRdb lists only in-frame clones, some missing. The top ten clones hold roughly a quarter of a sample with 180,000 or so clones, around nine tenths of them seen once. This clonotype was sampled from an adult who received the AZD1222 COVID-19 vaccine. The chain couples TRBV4-2 to TRBJ2-3; D possibly corresponds to TRBD2 (6 bases). The starting material was peripheral blood, obtained 28 days after the second AZD1222 dose. This chain's CDR3 is CASSQDPGGGTDTQYF. The CDR3 DNA follows: TGTGCCAGCAGCCAAGACCCTGGGGGAGGTACAGATACGCAGTATTTT.